This T cell receptor beta chain came from a study of blood T cell repertoires in COVID-19. Sequencing used immunoSEQ multiplex PCR; TCRdb keeps in-frame clones, though not all of them. The repertoire has fewer than 350,000 clones, approximately 86% of them found once; the top ten carry roughly 9.9%. V lost 0 bases and J lost 5, with 11 bases in between. Germline V CDR1 and CDR2: SGHRS, YFSETQ. The CDR3 has 14 residues. The source of this sequence is a man between 25 and 39 years old with COVID-19, enrolled during active disease. The chain is built from TRBV5-1 and TRBJ2-5; no reliable D call. Material for sequencing was peripheral blood. The CDR3 DNA sequence: TGCGCCAGCAGCTTGGTTGCCGGGTCCGAGACCCAGTACTTC. It is translated as CASSLVAGSETQYF.